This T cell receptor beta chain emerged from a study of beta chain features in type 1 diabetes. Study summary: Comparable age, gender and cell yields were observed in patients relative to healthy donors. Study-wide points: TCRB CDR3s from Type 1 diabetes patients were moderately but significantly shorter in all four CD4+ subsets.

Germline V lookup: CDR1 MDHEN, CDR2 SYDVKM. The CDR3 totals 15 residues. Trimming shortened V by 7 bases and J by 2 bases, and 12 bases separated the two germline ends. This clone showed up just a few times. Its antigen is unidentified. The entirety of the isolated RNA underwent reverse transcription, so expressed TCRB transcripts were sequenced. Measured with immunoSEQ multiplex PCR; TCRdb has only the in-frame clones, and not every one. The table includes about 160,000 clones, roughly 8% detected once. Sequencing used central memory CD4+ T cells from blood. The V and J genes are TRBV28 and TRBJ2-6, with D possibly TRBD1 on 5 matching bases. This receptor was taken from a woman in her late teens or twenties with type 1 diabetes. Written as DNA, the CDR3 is TGTGCCAGCATAAGGGGAACAGCTGGGGCCAACGTCCTGACTTTC. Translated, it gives CASIRGTAGANVLTF.